These T cell receptor beta chains were read from a single sample in a study of cytomegalovirus exposure and HLA in healthy donors. The data were produced by immunoSEQ multiplex PCR, yet TCRdb's version contains in-frame clones alone and is incomplete. This sample has more than 80,000 clones, with roughly 71% found just once. Sequencing was done on a sample of PBMCs. The source is a man aged 45-65 years in good health and CMV-seronegative. The CDR3 runs from the conserved cysteine through the conserved F or W. D genes are given only for firm matches. A clone size is listed for some rows: how often the clone was seen (once, few, many), or a class if it is expanded.

size,V,D,J,DNA,CDR3
once,TRBV27,-,TRBJ2-2,TGTGCCAGCAGTTTAGGGCCGGCCACCGGGGAGCTGTTTTTT,CASSLGPATGELFF
once,TRBV15,-,TRBJ1-1,TGTGCCACCAGCAGAGGGGGAGATTTGAACACTGAAGCTTTCTTT,CATSRGGDLNTEAFF
few,TRBV2,TRBD2,TRBJ2-1,TGTGCCAGCAGTGAATTAGGACTAGCTTTGAATGAGCAGTTCTTC,CASSELGLALNEQFF
-,TRBV27,TRBD1,TRBJ1-3,TGTGCCAGCAGTTTACGTGGACAGGGATACACCATATATTTT,CASSLRGQGYTIYF
few,TRBV7-9,-,TRBJ1-5,TGTGCCAGCAGCCCCGTGGGTGACAGCCAAGGTCCCCAGCATTTT,CASSPVGDSQGPQHF
-,TRBV15,TRBD1,TRBJ2-7,TGTGCCACCAGCAGACAGAGGACAGGGGTGGGCTACGAGCAGTACTTC,CATSRQRTGVGYEQYF
few,TRBV5-1,TRBD1,TRBJ2-7,TGCGCCAGCAGCTTGGTTCGGGACAGGGACCGGAGGGCGGGACTTTACGAGCAGTACTTC,CASSLVRDRDRRAGLYEQYF
-,TRBV6-1,TRBD1,TRBJ1-5,TGTGCTTCCCGGACAGGGTATAATCAGCCCCAGCATTTT,CASRTGYNQPQHF
-,TRBV7-2,-,TRBJ2-7,TGTGCCAGCAGCCCCCAGGGTCAAATATCCTACGAGCAGTACTTC,CASSPQGQISYEQYF
-,TRBV18,TRBD1,TRBJ2-6,TGTGCCAGCTCACCAAGGACAGGGGGCAGTCTAGGGGCCAACGTCCTGACTTTC,CASSPRTGGSLGANVLTF
-,TRBV11-1,TRBD1,TRBJ1-3,TGTGCCAGCAGCTTAGTGGGACAGCCCTTCTCTGGAAACACCATATATTTT,CASSLVGQPFSGNTIYF
-,TRBV4-1,-,TRBJ1-2,TGCGCCAGCAGCAAGGCAACTCTCAAGGACAGCCATGGAGGCTACACCTTC,CASSKATLKDSHGGYTF
-,TRBV4-2,TRBD2,TRBJ2-5,TGTGCCAGCAGCCAAGATCTCACTAGCGGGAGGGAGACCCAGTACTTC,CASSQDLTSGRETQYF
-,TRBV9,-,TRBJ1-1,TGTGCCAGCAGCGCCTCCGGGACTCACACTGAAGCTTTCTTT,CASSASGTHTEAFF
once,TRBV5-6,TRBD1,TRBJ2-2,TGTGCCAGCAGTCGGGACAGGAACACCGGGGAGCTGTTTTTT,CASSRDRNTGELFF
once,TRBV5-4,TRBD2,TRBJ2-1,TGTGCCAGCAGCTTGAAGATAGCGGGAGGGATGTACAATGAGCAGTTCTTC,CASSLKIAGGMYNEQFF
-,TRBV6-6,TRBD1,TRBJ1-5,TGTGCCAGCAGTACACAGGGGAATAGCAATCAGCCCCAGCATTTT,CASSTQGNSNQPQHF
few,TRBV6-6,TRBD2,TRBJ2-2,TGTGCCAGCAGTCGGACTAGCGATTCCACCGGGGAGCTGTTTTTT,CASSRTSDSTGELFF
few,TRBV2,-,TRBJ1-2,TGTGCCAGCAGTTCCCGACAGCTGATCTATGGCTACACCTTC,CASSSRQLIYGYTF
once,TRBV5-6,TRBD1,TRBJ2-6,TGTGCCAGCAGCTGGTCCGGGACAGGGTACTCTGGGGCCAACGTCCTGACTTTC,CASSWSGTGYSGANVLTF
few,TRBV9,-,TRBJ1-3,TGTGCCAGCAGCGGACCTTACGGGGGGAACACCATATATTTT,CASSGPYGGNTIYF
few,TRBV19,TRBD1,TRBJ1-1,TGTGCCAGTAGTATCGGGACAGTCCCCGCAGCTTTCTTT,CASSIGTVPAAFF
-,TRBV6-4,TRBD1,TRBJ1-5,TGTGCCAGCGAAGCTGGACAGGCGGATGGCAATCAGCCCCAGCATTTT,CASEAGQADGNQPQHF
-,TRBV27,-,TRBJ2-6,TGTGCCAGCAGTTTTGGGGGGAGCTCTGGGGCCAACGTCCTGACTTTC,CASSFGGSSGANVLTF
-,TRBV19,-,TRBJ1-3,TGTGCCAGTAGTATAGTTCAGGGGCCTGGAAGCACCATATATTTT,CASSIVQGPGSTIYF
-,TRBV5-1,-,TRBJ2-1,TGCGCCAGCAGGGACAACAATGAGCAGTTCTTC,CASRDNNEQFF
-,TRBV29-1,-,TRBJ2-3,TGCAGCGTTGCTTTTACTTCTAGCACAGATACGCAGTATTTT,CSVAFTSSTDTQYF
-,TRBV14,-,TRBJ1-2,TGTGCCAGCAGCCAAGTAGGAGACCGGCGGGGCTATGGCTACGCCTTC,CASSQVGDRRGYGYAF
-,TRBV5-6,-,TRBJ1-2,TGTGCCGAAATGGGAAAGGGGTTCTATGGCTACACCTTC,CAEMGKGFYGYTF
-,TRBV12-5,-,TRBJ2-7,TGTGCTAGTGGTTTACCCCCGGGGGGCGGCCACTACGAGCAGTACTTC,CASGLPPGGGHYEQYF
-,TRBV5-6,-,TRBJ1-2,TGTGCCAGCAGCTTATTGATGGCCGCCCAAGGCTACACCTTC,CASSLLMAAQGYTF
once,TRBV4-1,-,TRBJ2-3,TGCGCCAGCAGCCAAGATCTTACAGGGAACACAGATACGCAGTATTTT,CASSQDLTGNTDTQYF
-,TRBV6-6,-,TRBJ2-2,TGTGCCAGCAGTTACAGGGGCACCGGGGAGCTGTTTTTT,CASSYRGTGELFF
once,TRBV6-5,TRBD2,TRBJ2-1,TGTGCCAGCAGCCCAGGTAGCGGGGGGTACAATGAGCAGTTCTTC,CASSPGSGGYNEQFF
-,TRBV5-1,-,TRBJ1-1,TGCGCCAGCAGCTTGGCGGGTGGAAGTTCTGAAGCTTTCTTT,CASSLAGGSSEAFF
many,TRBV4-3,TRBD1,TRBJ1-5,TGCGCCAGCAGCCAAGATCTTGGAGGGGGCCAGCCCCAGCATTTT,CASSQDLGGGQPQHF
-,TRBV13,-,TRBJ2-3,TGTGCCAGCAGCCCCCGGTCAAACCAGGGCACAGATACGCAGTATTTT,CASSPRSNQGTDTQYF